This T cell receptor (beta chain) stems from a study of blood T cell repertoires in COVID-19. This table comes from immunoSEQ multiplex PCR, and its TCRdb copy is limited to in-frame clones, with some not included. The sample lists under 80,000 clones, roughly 92% occurring once. With V trimmed by 5 bases and J by 5 bases, 6 bases remained unmatched. The CDR3 loop spans 15 amino acids. Germline CDR1 SEHNR, CDR2 FQNEAQ (reference sequence). The sequence was collected from a human donor in a cohort sampled during active COVID-19. The V call is TRBV7-9, the J call TRBJ2-7, with 13 bases identical to TRBD2. The sequencing input was peripheral blood. CDR3 sequence: CASSARLAGGNEQYF. Written as DNA, the CDR3 is TGTGCCAGCAGCGCTCGACTAGCGGGAGGTAACGAGCAGTACTTC.